The 28 T cell receptor beta chains in this list originate from one sample, sequenced in a study of cytotoxic CD8 clonotypes in ibrutinib-treated CLL. The repertoire was sequenced with immunoSEQ multiplex PCR; TCRdb's copy has only in-frame clones and lacks some. Among around 140,000 clones listed, around 84% were seen once. Sequenced material: PBMCs, taken after 36 months of ibrutinib treatment. Receptor source: a human donor with chronic lymphocytic leukemia.

Worth noting for this clone: Other DNA sequences from this sample encode an identical CDR3 as well. The J gene is TRBJ1-1, the V gene TRBV10-3; D not resolved. CDR1 ENHRY and CDR2 SYGVKD come from the germline V gene. CDR3 length: 12 residues. Trimming removed 4 bases at V and 2 bases at J, with 5 bases between. The CDR3 is CAISARNTEAFF. The CDR3 DNA is TGTGCCATCAGTGCTAGAAACACTGAAGCTTTCTTT.

This chain uses TRBV13 with TRBJ2-7; D tentatively fits TRBD1 or TRBD2 (7 bases each). The CDR3 has 17 residues. The V gene lost 1 base and the J gene lost 7 bases, with 23 bases spanning the gap. Germline assignment: CDR1 PRHDT and CDR2 FYEKMQ (reference sequence). This CDR3 is CASSLASGTVLRGEQYF. The CDR3 DNA reads as TGTGCCAGCAGCTTAGCAAGCGGGACAGTCCTCCGAGGGGAGCAGTACTTC. The entire variable domain, with the rest obtained from reference TRBV13 and TRBJ2-7, is as follows: AAGVIQSPRHLIKEKRETATLKCYPIPRHDTVYWYQQGPGQDPQFLISFYEKMQSDKGSIPDRFSAQQFSDYHSELNMSSLELGDSALYFCASSLASGTVLRGEQYFGPGTRLTVT.

This clone was found once. This chain uses TRBV29-1 with TRBJ2-7; 11 nucleotides line up with TRBD2. The CDR3 is 18 amino acids. V shed 1 base and J 0 bases; nucleotides not matched to a gene: 11. Germline CDR1 reads SQVTM; CDR2 reads ANQGSEA. CDR3 sequence reads: CSVEGGGLADSNSYEQYF. CDR3 sequence (DNA): TGCAGCGTTGAAGGGGGGGGACTAGCGGATTCGAACTCCTACGAGCAGTACTTC.

This chain links TRBV5-1 with TRBJ2-1; TRBD2 agrees at 11 bases. The CDR3 length is 20 residues. V gave up 2 bases and J gave up 3 bases; unmatched junction bases: 16. The germline V gene encodes CDR1 SGHRS and CDR2 YFSETQ. The CDR3, as DNA: TGCGCCAGCAGCTTCCCCTTGCATAGCGGGAGGGCTACGATCTACAATGAGCAGTTCTTC. Protein sequence: CASSFPLHSGRATIYNEQFF.

The V gene is TRBV11-2, the J gene TRBJ2-1, with D possibly TRBD2 on 6 matching bases. This CDR3 has 13 amino acids. CDR1 and CDR2 (germline): SGHAT, FQNNGV. V lost 3 bases, J lost 6 bases, and 9 bases lay in between. CDR3 coding DNA: TGTGCCAGCAGCTTTACTAGCATCAATGAGCAGTTCTTC. This codes for CASSFTSINEQFF.

The rearrangement links TRBV19 to TRBJ1-5; possible D gene TRBD1, 6 bases. Germline V gene lookup returns CDR1 LNHDA and CDR2 SQIVND (reference sequence). The V and J ends lost 4 bases and 1 base respectively, with 11 bases between them. This CDR3 is built from 15 residues. Written as DNA, the CDR3 is TGTGCCAGTAGTAGTAATGGGGGCAGCAATCAGCCCCAGCATTTT. This translates into CASSSNGGSNQPQHF.

The chain couples TRBV5-5 to TRBJ1-5; D is uncertain. V was pared by 0 bases and J by 1 base, with 8 bases between. The CDR3 length is 15 residues. CDR1 and CDR2 (germline): SGHKS, YYEKEE (reference sequence). The CDR3 nucleotides are TGTGCCAGCAGCTTGGACACATTCAGCAATCAGCCCCAGCATTTT. It yields the protein CASSLDTFSNQPQHF.

The chain combines TRBV18 with TRBJ1-4, with TRBD1 identical over 7 bases. The CDR3 has 14 amino acids. Germline CDR1 is KGHSH and CDR2 is LQKENI. The V and J ends lost 6 bases and 5 bases, in that order; junction bases with no gene match: 6. The CDR3 bases are TGTGCCAGCTCGCTTACAGGGGTGAATGAAAAACTGTTTTTT. Amino acid sequence: CASSLTGVNEKLFF.

This clone was seen a single time. CDR3 in DNA: TGCGCCAGCAGTGATGGGGGACGGACTGAAGCTTTCTTT. This gives the protein CASSDGGRTEAFF. The chain carries TRBV5-1 and TRBJ1-1; TRBD1 might be the D (5 bases). The V and J ends lost 5 bases and 5 bases respectively, with 13 bases between them. Germline V lookup: CDR1 SGHRS, CDR2 YFSETQ. The CDR3 has 13 amino acids.

The V call is TRBV7-9, the J call TRBJ2-5, with no clear D. Trimming took off 2 bases at V and 2 bases at J, with 9 bases between the two ends. Germline CDR1 reads SEHNR; CDR2 reads FQNEAQ (reference sequence). The CDR3 runs 14 residues. The CDR3 loop is CASSLFAEQETQYF. CDR3 nucleotide sequence: TGTGCCAGCAGCTTATTTGCAGAGCAAGAGACCCAGTACTTC.

The V and J genes are TRBV7-2 and TRBJ2-4; tentative D call: TRBD1 (6 bases). Germline V gene sequence: CDR1 SGHTA, CDR2 FQGNSA. V lost 5 bases, J lost 9 bases, and 14 bases lay in between. The CDR3 length is 13 residues. The CDR3 nucleotides are TGTGCCAGCAGCCCTGGACAGTTTTCCATTCAGTACTTC. Translating gives CASSPGQFSIQYF.

V usage is TRBV19 and J usage is TRBJ2-7; no definite D call. V was clipped by 2 bases and J by 6 bases, with 17 bases between them. The CDR3 consists of 15 residues. Germline V gene lookup returns CDR1 LNHDA and CDR2 SQIVND (reference sequence). CDR3 nucleotide sequence: TGTGCCAGTAGTATAACGCAGGCCCAGAAATCCGAGCAGTACTTC. It translates to CASSITQAQKSEQYF. The entire variable domain, with the rest obtained from reference TRBV19 and TRBJ2-7, is as follows: DGGITQSPKYLFRKEGQNVTLSCEQNLNHDAMYWYRQDPGQGLRLIYYSQIVNDFQKGDIAEGYSVSREKKESFPLTVTSAQKNPTAFYLCASSITQAQKSEQYFGPGTRLTVT.

V and J are TRBV29-1 and TRBJ2-7, with 10 bases lining up with TRBD1. CDR3 size: 14 residues. The V segment lost 7 bases and the J segment 5 bases; nucleotides outside the gene matches: 11. Germline V gene sequence: CDR1 SQVTM, CDR2 ANQGSEA. The CDR3 here is CSARQGAFLNEQYF. The CDR3 nucleotides are TGCAGCGCACGACAGGGGGCGTTTCTGAACGAGCAGTACTTC.

The rearrangement joins TRBV30 to TRBJ1-2; the D is unclear. This CDR3 spans 13 amino acids. The V gene's germline CDR1 is GTSNPN and CDR2 SVGIG (reference sequence). V was shortened by 4 bases and J by 8 bases, with 17 bases between the two germline ends. CDR3 sequence (DNA): TGTGCCTGGAAATTCCGGCCTATTAACGGCTACACCTTC. Protein sequence: CAWKFRPINGYTF.

The chain links TRBV2 to TRBJ2-5, with 11 bases lining up with TRBD2. The CDR3 spans 14 residues. Germline CDR1 is SNHLY and CDR2 is FYNNEI. With V trimmed by 6 bases and J by 2 bases, 2 bases remained unmatched. The CDR3 DNA follows: TGTGCCAGCAGGGGACTAGCGGTGCAAGAGACCCAGTACTTC. It translates to CASRGLAVQETQYF.

This clone was detected only once. Since the CDR3 does not end with the conserved phenylalanine or tryptophan, this likely comes from a read error. The DNA is omitted, as the CDR3 cannot be located on it reliably, and the CDR3 follows TCRdb's listing. The chain carries TRBV6-1 and TRBJ2-3. The germline V gene encodes CDR1 MNHNS and CDR2 SASEGT. The CDR3 numbers 12 amino acids, ends counted. CDR3 loop: CASSPGSGGIHL.

CDR3 residues: CASSLGANPNYGYTF. CDR3 in DNA: TGTGCCAGCAGCTTAGGAGCAAACCCTAACTATGGCTACACCTTC. This sequence joins TRBV7-6 and TRBJ1-2; D remains ambiguous. CDR3 size: 15 residues. The germline gives CDR1 SGHVS, CDR2 FNYEAQ. V was trimmed by 1 base and J by 0 bases, leaving 9 bases between them.

This chain connects TRBV5-1 to TRBJ2-2; D is unresolved. Trimming shortened V by 4 bases and J by 6 bases, and 10 bases separated the two germline ends. The CDR3 length is 13 residues. CDR1 is SGHRS, CDR2 YFSETQ, per germline. The CDR3 DNA sequence: TGCGCCAGCAGCGATCCATGGGCCGGGGAGCTGTTTTTT. Amino acid sequence: CASSDPWAGELFF.

The chain carries TRBV29-1 and TRBJ2-1; tentative D call: TRBD1 (5 bases). Per the germline V gene, CDR1 is SQVTM and CDR2 is ANQGSEA. This CDR3 is 14 amino acids long. V lost 7 bases to trimming and J lost 5 bases, with 18 bases between them. This CDR3 reads CSGFRRASHNEQFF. CDR3 bases: TGCAGCGGATTTCGCAGGGCGTCCCACAATGAGCAGTTCTTC.

This clone was seen only a few times. The CDR3: CAIGTSGGETQYF. CDR3 sequence (DNA): TGTGCCATCGGGACTAGCGGGGGAGAGACCCAGTACTTC. The V call is TRBV10-3, the J call TRBJ2-5; 14 nucleotides agree with TRBD2. This CDR3 is 13 amino acids long. The germline V gene encodes CDR1 ENHRY and CDR2 SYGVKD. J lost 4 bases, V lost 8 bases, and 0 bases had no gene match.

The gene calls are TRBV9 and TRBJ1-1; the D gene is possibly TRBD1 (6 bases). The length of the CDR3 is 16 residues. The V end lost 4 bases, the J end lost 3 bases, and 19 bases lay between the germline ends. Looked up from germline, CDR1 is SGDLS and CDR2 is YYNGEE. This CDR3 is CASSPPGAGEDTEAFF. The CDR3 DNA follows: TGTGCCAGCAGCCCACCGGGGGCAGGGGAGGACACTGAAGCTTTCTTT.

This CDR3 reads CASSLNPLQETQYF. The CDR3 region has the DNA TGTGCCAGCAGCTTGAATCCCCTTCAAGAGACCCAGTACTTC. The chain has TRBV5-6 and TRBJ2-5; D not certain. The CDR3 extends over 14 amino acids. Germline loops: CDR1 SGHDT, CDR2 YYEEEE. V was shortened by 1 base and J by 2 bases, with 9 bases between the two germline ends.

In its sample, this clone was seen a few times. The chain combines TRBV5-8 with TRBJ2-3, with D unresolved. Trimming took off 3 bases at V and 3 bases at J, with 5 bases between the two ends. CDR3 size: 12 residues. The V gene's germline CDR1 is SGHTS and CDR2 YDEGEE. CDR3 in amino acids: CASSWGTDTQYF. As DNA, the CDR3 is TGTGCCAGCAGCTGGGGAACAGATACGCAGTATTTT. Full variable domain (missing parts from reference TRBV5-8 and TRBJ2-3): EAGVTQSPTHLIKTRGQQATLRCSPISGHTSVYWYQQALGLGLQFLLWYDEGEERNRGNFPPRFSGRQFPNYSSELNVNALELEDSALYLCASSWGTDTQYFGPGTRLTVL.

The V call is TRBV5-1, the J call TRBJ2-3; D tentatively reads TRBD1 or TRBD2 (6 bases each). There are 15 residues in the CDR3. The V and J ends lost 0 bases and 8 bases respectively, with 16 bases between them. Per germline, CDR1 SGHRS and CDR2 YFSETQ. The chain's CDR3 is CASSLEGGSFTTQYF. As DNA, the CDR3 is TGCGCCAGCAGCTTGGAGGGGGGATCCTTTACTACGCAGTATTTT.

This sequence joins TRBV15 and TRBJ2-1; 8 nucleotides match TRBD1. This CDR3 is built from 15 residues. The ends lost 1 base at V and 7 bases at J; junction bases unmatched: 6. Per the germline V gene, CDR1 is LNHNV and CDR2 is YYDKDF (reference sequence). CDR3 DNA: TGTGCCACCAGCAGAGTCGCCACAGGGGGAAATGAGCAGTTCTTC. Protein product: CATSRVATGGNEQFF.

This chain links TRBV15 with TRBJ2-1; 11 positions match TRBD2. V lost 4 bases to trimming and J lost 7 bases; unmatched junction nucleotides: 6. CDR1 is LNHNV, CDR2 YYDKDF, per germline (reference sequence). The CDR3 is made up of 15 amino acids. The CDR3 region is CATSTTSGSGNEQFF. The CDR3 DNA reads TGTGCCACCAGCACTACTAGCGGGAGTGGGAATGAGCAGTTCTTC.

The chain couples TRBV19 to TRBJ1-2, with 7 bases lining up with TRBD1. CDR3 length: 14 amino acids. The junction had 7 bases not matched to a gene; V was cut back by 5 bases and J by 4 bases. Germline lookup yields CDR1 LNHDA and CDR2 SQIVND (reference sequence). The CDR3 sequence is CASSPRDRGYGYTF. The CDR3 bases are TGTGCCAGTAGTCCCCGGGACAGAGGCTATGGCTACACCTTC.

The rearrangement joins TRBV5-1 to TRBJ1-2; the match to TRBD1 covers 7 bases. CDR1 and CDR2 (germline): SGHRS, YFSETQ. CDR3 length: 13 amino acids. Unmatched junction bases numbered 5, after V lost 2 bases and J lost 7 bases. The CDR3 nucleotides are TGCGCCAGCAGCTTCGACAGGGCTAGTGGCTACACCTTC. Its protein product is CASSFDRASGYTF.